The 21 T cell receptor beta chains below all came from one sample that was sequenced in a study of long-term antiretroviral therapy in people with HIV. Survey level was the resolution at which the v3.0 immunoSEQ assay ran. The method was immunoSEQ multiplex PCR; TCRdb's version includes in-frame clones alone and lacks a portion of them. The sample gives roughly 20,000 clones, about nine tenths of which show up once; about 9.3% is in the top ten. The sample here was unsorted PBMCs, taken 4.4 years before starting antiretroviral therapy. Receptors were obtained from a woman between 25 and 40 years old with HIV.

The chain is built from TRBV7-2 and TRBJ1-1; 8 nucleotides agree with TRBD1. The J segment lost 3 bases and the V segment lost 3 bases, leaving 3 bases of the junction unmatched. The V gene's germline CDR1 is SGHTA and CDR2 FQGNSA. CDR3 length: 14 residues. This chain's CDR3 is CASSFQGADTEAFF. The CDR3 DNA follows: TGTGCCAGCAGCTTCCAGGGGGCGGACACTGAAGCTTTCTTT.

The rearrangement uses TRBV9 and TRBJ2-2, with 12 bases fitting TRBD2. The CDR3 spans 19 residues. The germline V gene has CDR1 SGDLS and CDR2 YYNGEE. The J segment lost 6 bases and the V segment lost 0 bases, leaving 12 bases of the junction unmatched. CDR3 in amino acids: CASSVGLAGAPGSSGELFF. The CDR3 bases are TGTGCCAGCAGCGTAGGACTAGCGGGGGCGCCGGGTTCCTCCGGGGAGCTGTTTTTT.

The J gene is TRBJ1-4, the V gene TRBV5-4; no reliable D call. The V end was cut by 4 bases, the J end by 8 bases, with 12 bases between. Per germline, CDR1 SGHNT and CDR2 YYREEE (reference sequence). CDR3 length equals 13 residues. The DNA for the CDR3 is TGTGCCAGCAGCCTTAGGGATGACGAAAAACTGTTTTTT. Protein sequence: CASSLRDDEKLFF.

This chain connects TRBV7-8 to TRBJ1-1; D not resolved. V was clipped by 3 bases and J by 2 bases, with 13 bases between them. CDR1 SGHVS and CDR2 FQNEAQ come from the germline V gene. The CDR3 contains 15 residues. Here the CDR3 DNA reads TGTGCCAGCAGCTTTCTAGGACTGTATAACACTGAAGCTTTCTTT. This translates into CASSFLGLYNTEAFF.

V and J are TRBV7-2 and TRBJ2-5, with a possible D match to TRBD2 (6 bases). Trimming shortened V by 1 base and J by 5 bases, and 17 bases separated the two germline ends. Germline V CDR1 and CDR2: SGHTA, FQGNSA. The CDR3 totals 16 residues. The CDR3, as DNA: TGTGCCAGCAGCTTAGGGAGTTGGGGAGGCGGGGAGACCCAGTACTTC. This codes for CASSLGSWGGGETQYF.

The table lists this clone with a count of one. This chain connects TRBV7-9 to TRBJ1-5; D not resolved. The CDR3 is 14 amino acids. V was trimmed by 1 base and J by 4 bases, leaving 8 bases between them. Germline V lookup: CDR1 SEHNR, CDR2 FQNEAQ (reference sequence). The CDR3 DNA sequence: TGTGCCAGCAGCTTAGGGCAGGAAAATCAGCCCCAGCATTTT. This codes for CASSLGQENQPQHF.

The chain recombines TRBV11-2 with TRBJ1-2, with TRBD1 matching 7 bases. The CDR3 covers 15 residues. V lost 5 bases and J lost 3; bases outside the gene matches: 9. The V gene's germline CDR1 is SGHAT and CDR2 FQNNGV. CDR3 in DNA: TGTGCCAGCAGCCCACGGCGGCAGGGGGACTATGGCTACACCTTC. It is translated as CASSPRRQGDYGYTF. The full variable domain, completed using reference TRBV11-2 and TRBJ1-2, is EAGVAQSPRYKIIEKRQSVAFWCNPISGHATLYWYQQILGQGPKLLIQFQNNGVVDDSQLPKDRFSAERLKGVDSTLKIQPAKLEDSAVYLCASSPRRQGDYGYTFGSGTRLTVV.

The chain has TRBV30 and TRBJ1-2; TRBD1 aligns across 7 bases. Per the germline V gene, CDR1 is GTSNPN and CDR2 is SVGIG (reference sequence). Germline trimming cut 0 bases from V and 0 bases from J; bases unmatched to any gene: 10. The CDR3 is 17 residues long. The CDR3 coding sequence is TGTGCCTGGAGTGTAATAGGTAGGGGGCGACCTAACTATGGCTACACCTTC. Its protein is CAWSVIGRGRPNYGYTF.

The chain couples TRBV7-2 to TRBJ1-1, with D possibly matching TRBD1 (5 bases). This CDR3 is 16 amino acids long. Germline lookup yields CDR1 SGHTA and CDR2 FQGNSA. V lost 3 bases to trimming and J lost 7 bases, with 21 bases between them. The CDR3 DNA is TGTGCCAGCAGCTTGACCTTAAACTACAGAGGGGATGAAGCTTTCTTT. This gives the protein CASSLTLNYRGDEAFF.

The rearrangement joins TRBV18 to TRBJ2-7, with 9 bases fitting TRBD1. V was pared by 6 bases and J by 7 bases, with 13 bases of the junction left unmatched. The germline V gene has CDR1 KGHSH and CDR2 LQKENI. CDR3 length equals 15 residues. CDR3 loop: CASSIPGTGTKEQYF. The CDR3 nucleotides are TGTGCCAGCTCCATTCCCGGGACAGGGACTAAAGAGCAGTACTTC.

The genes are TRBV19 and TRBJ1-5, with 8 bases fitting TRBD1. The germline gives CDR1 LNHDA, CDR2 SQIVND (reference sequence). V lost 10 bases and J lost 4; bases outside the gene matches: 6. This CDR3 comprises 13 residues. The CDR3 protein is CATRGQENQPQHF. In DNA, the CDR3 is TGTGCCACCAGGGGACAGGAAAATCAGCCCCAGCATTTT.

V is TRBV4-3 and J is TRBJ2-2; the match to TRBD2 covers 10 bases. CDR1 and CDR2 from the germline V gene are LGHNA and YSLEER. V shed 2 bases and J 7 bases; nucleotides not matched to a gene: 7. This CDR3 is built from 16 residues. The CDR3 sequence is CASSQFSGGPGGELFF. The CDR3 nucleotides are TGCGCCAGCAGCCAATTTAGCGGGGGGCCCGGCGGGGAGCTGTTTTTT.

The CDR3 region is CANGPGGGYTF. For the CDR3, the DNA is TGTGCCAACGGTCCCGGGGGTGGCTACACCTTC. V is TRBV30 and J is TRBJ1-2, with D perhaps matching TRBD1 (5 bases). The V and J ends lost 8 bases and 7 bases respectively, with 14 bases between them. The CDR3 is 11 amino acids. Germline V gives CDR1 GTSNPN, CDR2 SVGIG (reference sequence).

The chain is built from TRBV7-8 and TRBJ1-3; no reliable D call. The germline V and J ends were trimmed by 2 bases and 0 bases, with 17 bases remaining between them. The CDR3 runs to 18 residues. Germline V gene data show CDR1 as SGHVS and CDR2 as FQNEAQ. CDR3 DNA: TGTGCCAGCAGCTTAACTTCGGGCGGCAAGCGCTCTGGAAACACCATATATTTT. Protein sequence: CASSLTSGGKRSGNTIYF. Drawing the rest from reference TRBV7-8 and TRBJ1-3, the complete variable domain is GAGVSQSPRYKVAKRGQDVALRCDPISGHVSLFWYQQALGQGPEFLTYFQNEAQLDKSGLPSDRFFAERPEGSVSTLKIQRTQQEDSAVYLCASSLTSGGKRSGNTIYFGEGSWLTVV.

The CDR3, as DNA: TGCGCCAGCAGCCAAGATCATCTACTTGCCGTCATGAACACTGAAGCTTTCTTT. It specifies CASSQDHLLAVMNTEAFF. V usage is TRBV4-1 and J usage is TRBJ1-1; D ambiguous. In germline, CDR1 is MGHRA, CDR2 YSYEKL. The length of the CDR3 is 18 residues. V lost 0 bases and J 0 bases, leaving 17 bases between the germline ends.

The chain employs TRBV7-2 and TRBJ1-3, with D perhaps TRBD1 (5 bases). The V gene's germline CDR1 is SGHTA and CDR2 FQGNSA. Deletions cut 5 bases from V and 2 bases from J, with 16 bases between. CDR3 length: 16 residues. DNA of the CDR3: TGTGCCAGCAGCGCGGGGCTTGCCGGGCCTGGAAACACCATATATTTT. Its translation: CASSAGLAGPGNTIYF.

The V and J genes are TRBV18 and TRBJ1-3; D gene unclear. The CDR3 extends over 15 amino acids. Trimming cost V 2 bases and J 2 bases, with 10 bases left between them. The V gene's germline CDR1 is KGHSH and CDR2 LQKENI. This chain's CDR3 is CASSPSQSPGNTIYF. As DNA, the CDR3 is TGTGCCAGCTCACCAAGCCAGAGTCCTGGAAACACCATATATTTT.

V and J are TRBV4-3 and TRBJ1-4; 9 bases are shared with TRBD1. With 3 bases clipped from V and 4 bases from J, the junction kept 9 bases outside the gene matches. The germline gives CDR1 LGHNA, CDR2 YSLEER. The CDR3 has 17 amino acids. In DNA, the CDR3 is TGCGCCAGCAGCCAGGGACAGGGCCTGGGCTTTAATGAAAAACTGTTTTTT. It yields the protein CASSQGQGLGFNEKLFF.

The chain joins TRBV4-3 to TRBJ2-7; 8 bases align to TRBD1. Germline CDR1 and CDR2: LGHNA and YSLEER. After removal of 4 bases from V and 2 bases from J, the junction contained 4 bases not matched to a gene. The CDR3 runs to 14 residues. As DNA, the CDR3 is TGCGCCAGCAGCCCCTGGGACAGGCCCTACGAGCAGTACTTC. Translated: CASSPWDRPYEQYF.

The chain combines TRBV4-1 with TRBJ1-5; 8 bases match TRBD1. In germline, CDR1 is MGHRA, CDR2 YSYEKL. The CDR3 runs 15 residues. Losses at the gene ends were 4 bases for V and 1 base for J; bases not matched to a gene: 3. As DNA, the CDR3 is TGCGCCAGCAGCCCTGACAGGGGAAGCAATCAGCCCCAGCATTTT. Translated, it gives CASSPDRGSNQPQHF.

The rearrangement links TRBV14 to TRBJ1-3, with 7 bases that match TRBD1. This CDR3 spans 14 amino acids. CDR1 is SGHDN and CDR2 is FVKESK in the germline V gene. The trim removed 4 bases at V and 0 bases at J, leaving 0 bases unmatched. CDR3 DNA: TGTGCCAGCAGCCGGGACAGCTCTGGAAACACCATATATTTT. It encodes CASSRDSSGNTIYF.